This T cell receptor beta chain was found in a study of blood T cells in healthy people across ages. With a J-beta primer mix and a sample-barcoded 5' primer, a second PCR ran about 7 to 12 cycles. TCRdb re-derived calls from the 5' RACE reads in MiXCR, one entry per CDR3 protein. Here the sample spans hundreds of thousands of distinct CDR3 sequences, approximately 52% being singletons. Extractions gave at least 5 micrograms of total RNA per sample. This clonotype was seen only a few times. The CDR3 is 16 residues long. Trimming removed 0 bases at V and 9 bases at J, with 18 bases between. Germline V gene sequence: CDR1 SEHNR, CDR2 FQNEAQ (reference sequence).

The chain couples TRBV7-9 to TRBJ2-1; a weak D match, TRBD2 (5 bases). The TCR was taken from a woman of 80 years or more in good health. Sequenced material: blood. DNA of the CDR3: TGTGCCAGCAGCTTAGCGGGAGCTGGGTTCGTCAGTGAGCAGTTCTTC. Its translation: CASSLAGAGFVSEQFF.